This entry lists 7 T cell receptor beta chains sequenced from one sample in a study of Tregs in tolerant kidney transplant recipients. Here immunoSEQ multiplex PCR was the method, and the copy in TCRdb shows in-frame clones only, minus some. The sample includes tens of thousands of clones, less than 95% seen only once; the top ten take 0.55% to 0.85%. Sequenced input: Tregs from blood. All receptors derive from a human donor in good health.

This CDR3 reads CASSPGRGQGLHEQFF. CDR3 sequence (DNA): TGTGCCAGCTCACCCGGCCGGGGACAGGGGTTACATGAGCAGTTCTTC. The chain is built from TRBV18 and TRBJ2-1, with 10 nucleotides matching TRBD1. Trimming cost V 3 bases and J 8 bases; bases outside gene matches: 10. The CDR3 runs 16 residues. Germline assignment: CDR1 KGHSH and CDR2 LQKENI.

The chain uses TRBV5-4 and TRBJ1-2; 9 bases line up with TRBD1. The germline V gene encodes CDR1 SGHNT and CDR2 YYREEE (reference sequence). The CDR3 extends over 13 amino acids. The trim removed 4 bases at V and 3 bases at J, leaving 1 base unmatched. CDR3 DNA: TGTGCCAGCAGCAGGGACAGGGACTATGGCTACACCTTC. It yields the protein CASSRDRDYGYTF. The variable domain in full, with the rest retrieved from reference TRBV5-4 and TRBJ1-2, is ETGVTQSPTHLIKTRGQQVTLRCSSQSGHNTVSWYQQALGQGPQFIFQYYREEENGRGNFPPRFSGLQFPNYSSELNVNALELDDSALYLCASSRDRDYGYTFGSGTRLTVV.

V gene TRBV5-1 combines with J gene TRBJ1-2; weak D call: TRBD1 (5 bases). CDR3 length: 15 amino acids. Trimming removed 4 bases at V and 3 bases at J, with 16 bases between. Germline loops: CDR1 SGHRS, CDR2 YFSETQ. The CDR3 bases are TGCGCCAGCAGCCGCCGGGACCCTCGGGACTATGGCTACACCTTC. This codes for CASSRRDPRDYGYTF. Full variable domain (outside the CDR3, taken from reference TRBV5-1 and TRBJ1-2): KAGVTQTPRYLIKTRGQQVTLSCSPISGHRSVSWYQQTPGQGLQFLFEYFSETQRNKGNFPGRFSGRQFSNSRSEMNVSTLELGDSALYLCASSRRDPRDYGYTFGSGTRLTVV.

This rearrangement joins TRBV21-1 to TRBJ1-5; TRBD1 was called by the table and not checked on the DNA. TRBV21-1 is a pseudogene. CDR3 length: 15 amino acids. CDR3 in amino acids: CASSKGYRVYQPQHF. The CDR3 DNA reads as TGTGCCAGCAGCAAAGGATACAGGGTCTATCAGCCCCAGCATTTT.

This clone was seen a single time. V is TRBV2 and J is TRBJ2-7; 11 positions match TRBD2. CDR3 length: 18 amino acids. After removal of 6 bases from V and 3 bases from J, the junction contained 16 bases not matched to a gene. Germline V CDR1 and CDR2: SNHLY, FYNNEI. The CDR3 sequence: CASRWLITGTSGFYEQYF. The CDR3 DNA is TGTGCCAGCAGATGGTTAATAACCGGGACTAGCGGTTTCTACGAGCAGTACTTC.

There are a few counts of this clone. The gene calls are TRBV27 and TRBJ2-7; 8 bases are shared with TRBD2. This CDR3 has 14 amino acids. V shed 6 bases and J 7 bases; nucleotides not matched to a gene: 11. Germline lookup yields CDR1 MNHEY and CDR2 SMNVEV (reference sequence). CDR3 region: CASRVAGSLREQYF. The CDR3 DNA reads TGTGCCAGCAGAGTAGCGGGAAGTCTACGGGAGCAGTACTTC.

The chain employs TRBV2 and TRBJ2-5; no definite D call. V was pared by 7 bases and J by 1 base, with 13 bases between. The germline CDR1 and CDR2 sequences are SNHLY and FYNNEI. The CDR3 loop spans 14 amino acids. Here the CDR3 reads CASTLLGRQETQYF. In DNA form, the CDR3 reads TGTGCCAGCACTCTGCTCGGACGCCAAGAGACCCAGTACTTC.